This T cell receptor (beta chain) was recovered during a study of tumor and adjacent non-tumor tissue in lung cancer (dated by TCRdb to 2017 to 2018). Study-level background: Of the cohort, 12 patients had adenocarcinoma, 2 had squamous cell carcinoma and 1 had small cell lung cancer. Among the roughly 15 patients, ages ranged from roughly 31 to 76 years, around ten were men and 5 were women, and disease was TNM stage I to III. Sequencing generated a total of approximately 130,000,000 productive TCRbeta reads, averaging around 4.2 million reads per sample. Bulk TCRbeta repertoires were compared between lung tumor tissue and matched distant non-tumor lung tissue obtained from around 14 lung cancer patients. Some 30 paired specimens, one tumor and one normal lung sample per patient, were profiled by TCRbeta CDR3 sequencing.

Libraries were prepared through multiplex PCR. TCRdb shows the sequencer as Illumina HiSeq 2500. TCRbeta libraries were built by three rounds of nested PCR using primers (Table S4), following protocols modified from ARM-PCR. Before sequencing, PCR products of 200-500 bp were cut from the gel and purified using the QIAquick gel extraction kit. The authors' pipeline ran thus. Trimmomatic was used to clean the reads, FLASH merged the cleaned reads into complete CDR3 sequences, and MiTCR assigned the sequences to V(D)J germline segments. VDJtools was used to compute clonal diversity as the inverse Simpson's index. Productive reads were defined as in-frame sequences without a premature stop codon. TCRdb's own reprocessing of the public reads used fastp at Q25 and MiXCR and kept productive beta chains. Each entry merges the rows of one CDR3 protein and shows their most common DNA and genes. The authors' filters were not applied to this entry. The table for this sample lists approximately 140,000 distinct CDR3 sequences; around 61% of them were counted only once. Of the sample, over 15% falls within the top ten clones.

RNA was isolated from bulk unsorted tissue, and RNA quality was assessed with a NanoDrop ND-1000 and an Agilent 2100. All donors had newly diagnosed lung cancer, had not received prior chemotherapy, and were admitted for thoracic surgery in China between August and November 2014. The study excluded patients who had received radiotherapy or chemotherapy before or who had another cancer at the same time. Pieces of surgical tissue measuring about 1-2.2 cm3 were kept in RNAlater solution and stored at -80 degrees C until use. Results the study describes overall, beyond this receptor: TCR diversity was significantly higher in younger patients, and greater tumor TCR diversity was associated with shorter overall survival and shorter disease-free survival. A significantly larger cumulative share of the repertoire was made up by the top 100 clones in normal lung than in tumor tissue. Neither the sequencing platform nor unique molecular identifiers are mentioned in the methods. Significantly higher TCR diversity (inverse Simpson) was observed in tumor tissue than in normal lung tissue (about 410 vs 180, P = 0.0075, Mann-Whitney U test). Because peripheral blood was not sequenced, the blood TCRbeta repertoires of the lung cancer patients in the study went unexamined. With only about 16 patients in the cohort, the authors noted that larger samples and more detailed clinical data are needed.

This clonotype was seen many times. No antigen is known for it. Base qualities are not recorded, but no much larger clone differs from it by a single base. Trimming costs V 5 bases and J 10 bases, and their ends lie 12 bases apart. The CDR3 sequence holds 12 residues, the cysteine and phenylalanine included. Just CDR3 DNA is preserved here, 36 bases in frame from base 1. The sequenced sample was lung tumor tissue. The TCR sequence derives from a man aged 55 to 70 with small cell lung cancer. The rearranged chain carries TRBV12-3 or TRBV12-4 and TRBJ1-5; the D gene cannot be resolved reliably. The nucleotide sequence reads as follows: TGTGCCAGCAGTCTCGAGACACGTCCCCAGCATTTT. It translates as CASSLETRPQHF.